This T cell receptor (beta chain) was recorded in a study of shared clonotypes between healthy human individuals. Whole-study findings and limits: Unshared clonotypes carried lower generation probabilities than those common to all four donors. Between a handful of donors, naive CD4 clonotypes were shared at a level of about 5%.

Germline CDR1 and CDR2: MGHRA and YSYEKL. This CDR3 region has 14 residues. V was pared by 0 bases and J by 4 bases, with 6 bases between. Profiled with immunoSEQ multiplex PCR; TCRdb holds only in-frame clones, not every one. The sample holds about 1.1 million clones, approximately 80% seen once. Remarks on this clone: The antigen remains undetermined.

V and J are TRBV4-1 and TRBJ2-2; D is ambiguous. This clonotype was sampled from a man aged 18 to 29 in good health. Some clones in this sample may be carry-over from other donors' samples. The sample consisted of memory CD4+ T cells from PBMCs. Subset of the sample: CD45RA-negative fraction. The DNA for the CDR3 is TGCGCCAGCAGCCAAGATTATCTCACCGGGGAGCTGTTTTTT. As protein: CASSQDYLTGELFF.